This T cell receptor beta chain was profiled in a study of blood T cells in healthy people across ages. In the case of this clonotype: What it binds is unknown.

Sample-barcoded 5' priming and a J-beta primer mix drove a second PCR of about 6 to 12 cycles. Each sample provided no less than 2.5 million CDR3-containing paired-end reads. Using its own MiXCR run on the 5' RACE reads, TCRdb lists one record per CDR3 protein. Among 1,300,000 or so distinct CDR3 sequences listed, approximately 59% were seen once. Trimming at V came to 3 bases and at J to 0 bases, leaving 4 bases not matched to a gene. Germline CDR1 is SGHTA and CDR2 is FQGNSA. The CDR3 extends over 17 amino acids. Points from the study as a whole: As age increased, TCR beta diversity per million T cells fell in a roughly linear fashion.

Per sample, a minimum of 6.5 million PBMCs were isolated. With each sample, at least 5 micrograms of total RNA were extracted. V and J are TRBV7-2 and TRBJ1-5; 11 nucleotides agree with TRBD1. This clonotype was obtained from a man younger than 35 in good health. The sample comprised blood. For the CDR3, the DNA is TGTGCCAGCAGCTTCGGGACAGGGGGTTATAGCAATCAGCCCCAGCATTTT. Protein sequence: CASSFGTGGYSNQPQHF.